Detailed here is one T cell receptor (beta chain). These data belong to a study of blood T cell repertoires in COVID-19. Study-wide context: PBMCs, B-cell-depleted T cells, or T cells were the source of the cDNA or gDNA that made up the material.

The germline CDR1 and CDR2 sequences are SGHRS and YFSETQ. The CDR3 covers 14 residues. V dropped 0 bases and J dropped 5; count of bases not matched to a gene: 4. In the authors' methods: Amplifying reference gene primers gave estimates of nucleated cell counts. Produced via immunoSEQ multiplex PCR; TCRdb's table is partial and in-frame only. That table supplies the V and J calls and clone size; D and trimming were determined from the DNA. The sample has just over 300,000 clones; roughly 86% are singletons. The sequencing input was peripheral blood. The genes are TRBV5-1 and TRBJ1-1; 7 nucleotides align to TRBD1. The source of this sequence is a woman aged 25 to 39 with COVID-19, enrolled during active disease. The DNA of the CDR3 is TGCGCCAGCAGCTTGGGGGCAGGGGGAACTGAAGCTTTCTTT. Protein sequence: CASSLGAGGTEAFF.